This TCR beta chain was obtained from a study of T cell repertoires in cytomegalovirus infection (dated by TCRdb to about 2019). In the study overall: The HLA type of each donor mattered for the analysis, because public TCR beta signatures pointed to carriage of CMV infection along with the matching HLA type. Overall study outcomes, separate from this receptor: The ex vivo response was dominated by HLA-C-restricted CMV-specific TCR beta clonotypes, which also provided the single most frequent clonotype in two of eight donors. Carriers of CMV infection plus the relevant HLA type were discriminated by the cumulative frequency of public TCR beta family members in the study cohort and in an independent 352-donor cohort.

CDR3 length: 12 amino acids, cysteine to phenylalanine. This entry keeps only the CDR3 DNA: 36 bases, framed from base 1. Via the germline V gene, CDR1 is SGHTA and CDR2 FQGNSA. V is clipped by 5 bases and J by 10 bases, and the sequence between their germline boundaries is 12 bases long. Sequencing instrument: Illumina HiSeq 1500. TCRdb passed the public sequencing reads through fastp at Q25 and MiXCR, retaining productive beta sequences. CDR3 protein duplicates are merged, each entry listing the most common genes and DNA. The sample profile shows 450,000 to 650,000 distinct CDR3 sequences; 26% of them were found once. The ten most abundant clones make up about 13% of the sample. The sample holds many counts of this clonotype. The antigen it recognizes is unknown. Base qualities are not recorded, but no much larger clone differs from it by a single base.

Sequences were obtained from PBMCs. The chain uses TRBV7-2 and TRBJ2-1; a weak D assignment points to TRBD2 (6 bases agree). The receptor's source is a human donor in good health (CMV status not recorded). Some clones in this sample may be carry-over from other donors' samples. The nucleotide sequence is given as TGTGCCAGCAGCCCCCCGGCGGGGGAGCAGTTCTTC. This translates into CASSPPAGEQFF.